These T cell receptor beta chains were read from a single sample in a study of cytotoxic CD8 clonotypes in ibrutinib-treated CLL. Profiling relied on immunoSEQ multiplex PCR, and the TCRdb table lists in-frame clones only, not all of them. The sample holds hundreds of thousands of clones, almost 80% seen once. Sequenced material: PBMCs, taken before ibrutinib treatment. The receptors derive from a human donor with chronic lymphocytic leukemia. Both conserved end residues are part of each CDR3. Each record gives: V gene, clone size, CDR3 length, J gene, D gene, CDR3 DNA, CDR3 protein. The D gene is left open where the match is weak. The listing skips clone size in some rows; elsewhere it reads once, few, many or a size class.

TRBV4-3,.,13,TRBJ2-7,.,TGCGCCAGCAGCCAGTACCTAAACTACGAGCAGTACTTC,CASSQYLNYEQYF
TRBV7-7,few,18,TRBJ2-3,.,TGTGCTAGCAGCCCTCTCGCCCCCCTGGGAGATATCACAGATACGCAGTATTTT,CASSPLAPLGDITDTQYF
TRBV29-1,once,14,TRBJ2-3,TRBD2,TGCAGCGTTGATGGCGGGAGCCGCACAGATACGCAGTATTTT,CSVDGGSRTDTQYF
TRBV15,once,11,TRBJ2-7,.,TGTGCCACCAGCAGACGAGGCGAGCAGTACTTC,CATSRRGEQYF
TRBV29-1,.,15,TRBJ1-5,.,TGCAGCGTTAGTTTACAGGGAAATAGCAATCAGCCCCAGCATTTT,CSVSLQGNSNQPQHF
TRBV27,.,15,TRBJ2-1,.,TGTGCCAGCAGTCACCCGGGACTCAACTACAATGAGCAGTTCTTC,CASSHPGLNYNEQFF
TRBV7-2,.,16,TRBJ2-7,TRBD2,TGTGCCAGCAGCTTAACGGGACTAGCTTACTCCTACGAGCAGTACTTC,CASSLTGLAYSYEQYF
TRBV6-1,.,15,TRBJ1-2,TRBD1,TGTGCCAGCAGTCCAGCTACTACAGGGGACTATGGCTACACCTTC,CASSPATTGDYGYTF
TRBV7-2,.,12,TRBJ2-2,.,TGTGCCAGCAGCCCAAACACCGGGGAGCTGTTTTTT,CASSPNTGELFF
TRBV19,once,15,TRBJ2-1,.,TGTGCCAGTAGTATTGGCAAGAGCTCCTACAATGAGCAGTTCTTC,CASSIGKSSYNEQFF
TRBV14,once,17,TRBJ1-4,.,TGTGCCAGCAGCCAAAGACAAGGACTTGCAACTAATGAAAAACTGTTTTTT,CASSQRQGLATNEKLFF
TRBV29-1,.,13,TRBJ2-7,TRBD2,TGCAGCGTCGGGACTAGCGGGAGCTACGAGCAGTACTTC,CSVGTSGSYEQYF
TRBV5-6,.,15,TRBJ2-1,.,TGTGCCAGCAGCTTGTTGAGGGACTTTTACAATGAGCAGTTCTTC,CASSLLRDFYNEQFF
TRBV15,.,14,TRBJ2-7,TRBD1,TGTGCCACCAGCAACCGGGACAGGGCCTACGAGCAGTACTTC,CATSNRDRAYEQYF
TRBV19,.,16,TRBJ2-1,TRBD2,TGTGCCAGTAATAGACTAGCGGGGGACCAAAACAATGAGCAGTTCTTC,CASNRLAGDQNNEQFF
TRBV27,.,18,TRBJ2-6,TRBD1,TGTGCCAGCAGTTTAAGCGGACAGGGGGCCCCTGGGGCCAACGTCCTGACTTTC,CASSLSGQGAPGANVLTF
TRBV14,.,13,TRBJ2-2,TRBD2,TGTGCCAGCAGGACTAGCCGCACCGGGGAGCTGTTTTTT,CASRTSRTGELFF